The clone carrying this T cell receptor beta chain has a handful of counts. The ends lost 2 bases at V and 6 bases at J; junction bases unmatched: 9. Looked up from germline, CDR1 is SGDLS and CDR2 is YYNGEE. The CDR3 runs to 18 residues. In the source study's methods: Estimation of nucleated cell counts was performed using reference gene primer amplification. This table comes from immunoSEQ multiplex PCR, and its TCRdb copy is limited to in-frame clones, with some not included. V and J calls plus clone size are reproduced from that table; the DNA served to infer D and trimming. This table holds 150,000 to 200,000 clones, about 86% found once. The data derive from a study of blood T cell repertoires in COVID-19. At the level of the study: Both acute and convalescent COVID-19 samples were obtained from the United States, Italy and Spain. In each case, the material was cDNA or gDNA derived from T cells, B-cell-depleted T cells, or PBMCs.

The rearrangement links TRBV9 to TRBJ2-2; 14 bases are shared with TRBD2. Sequencing input: peripheral blood. The clonotype originates from a woman aged 80 or over with acute or convalescent COVID-19. The CDR3 nucleotides read TGTGCCAGCAGCGTCGATCCGACTAGCGGGGGGGCCCCCGGGGAGCTGTTTTTT. Translation gives CASSVDPTSGGAPGELFF.